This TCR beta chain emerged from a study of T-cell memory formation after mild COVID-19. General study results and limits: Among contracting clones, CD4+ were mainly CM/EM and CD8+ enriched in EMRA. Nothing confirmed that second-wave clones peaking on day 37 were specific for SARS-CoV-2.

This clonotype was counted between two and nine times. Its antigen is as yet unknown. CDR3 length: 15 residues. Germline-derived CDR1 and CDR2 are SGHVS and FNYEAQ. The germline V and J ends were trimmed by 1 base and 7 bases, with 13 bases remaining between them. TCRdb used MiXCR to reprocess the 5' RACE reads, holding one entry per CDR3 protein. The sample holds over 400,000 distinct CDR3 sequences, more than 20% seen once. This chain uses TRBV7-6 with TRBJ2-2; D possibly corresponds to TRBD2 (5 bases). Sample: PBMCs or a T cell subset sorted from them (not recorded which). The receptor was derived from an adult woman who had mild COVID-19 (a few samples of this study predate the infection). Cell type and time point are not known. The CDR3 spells CASSLVGRGDGELFF. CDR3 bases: TGTGCCAGCAGCTTAGTTGGTCGGGGTGACGGGGAGCTGTTTTTT.